Listed here are 16 T cell receptor beta chains from one sample, sequenced in a study of Ad26.COV2.S vaccination and SARS-CoV-2 variants. Treatment here: 15 to 20 received Ad26.COV2.S at low or high dose, single or two shots; 5 received placebo; per-sample allocation not given. It was on day 63 after the first vaccine or placebo injection that samples were taken. Clones were sequenced by immunoSEQ multiplex PCR, and TCRdb holds only the in-frame ones, with some missing. Here the sample spans about 350,000 clones, 70% to 90% being singletons. Specimen: peripheral blood, collected in a trial of Ad26.COV2.S vaccine versus placebo. The receptors originated from a person aged 18-60 years who received the Ad26.COV2.S COVID-19 vaccine or a placebo.

The rearrangement links TRBV7-9 to TRBJ2-1; possibly TRBD1 or TRBD2 for D (6 bases each). Trimming removed 6 bases at V and 9 bases at J, with 15 bases between. The germline V gene has CDR1 SEHNR and CDR2 FQNEAQ (reference sequence). The CDR3 contains 13 residues. The CDR3 sequence: CASRVNSGAEQFF. In DNA form, the CDR3 reads TGTGCCAGCAGGGTTAACTCGGGGGCTGAGCAGTTCTTC.

The V and J genes are TRBV11-2 and TRBJ2-7; D call uncertain. The germline V and J ends were trimmed by 5 bases and 3 bases, with 8 bases remaining between them. The CDR3 runs 12 residues. Germline V gene lookup returns CDR1 SGHAT and CDR2 FQNNGV. CDR3 coding DNA: TGTGCCAGCAGCCGAAGTGGCTACGAGCAGTACTTC. It is translated as CASSRSGYEQYF.

This clone came up once. CDR3 protein: CASSQEMGQGADEQFF. CDR3 bases: TGTGCCAGCAGCCAAGAGATGGGACAGGGGGCTGATGAGCAGTTCTTC. The genes are TRBV4-2 and TRBJ2-1; 12 bases fit TRBD1. From germline, CDR1 is LGHNA and CDR2 YNFKEQ. This CDR3 is built from 16 residues. V lost 0 bases and J lost 8; bases outside the gene matches: 5.

This rearrangement joins TRBV2 to TRBJ1-1; D not resolved. Germline assignment: CDR1 SNHLY and CDR2 FYNNEI. Trimming took off 1 base at V and 5 bases at J, with 8 bases between the two ends. This CDR3 spans 13 amino acids. CDR3: CASSEVGWTEAFF. In DNA form, the CDR3 reads TGTGCCAGCAGTGAAGTGGGATGGACTGAAGCTTTCTTT.

CDR3 protein: CASSLASNNEQFF. As DNA, the CDR3 is TGCGCCAGCAGCCTAGCCTCAAACAATGAGCAGTTCTTC. The chain links TRBV4-1 to TRBJ2-1, with no clear D. V was trimmed by 4 bases and J by 5 bases, leaving 9 bases between them. Germline assignment: CDR1 MGHRA and CDR2 YSYEKL. The CDR3 is 13 amino acids.

This CDR3 reads CASSYSDPGLYYEQYF. As DNA, the CDR3 is TGTGCCAGCAGTTACTCGGACCCCGGACTTTATTACGAGCAGTACTTC. The J gene is TRBJ2-7, the V gene TRBV6-2 or TRBV6-3, with a possible D match to TRBD2 (5 bases). The V gene's germline CDR1 is MNHEY and CDR2 SVGEGT. V was pared by 0 bases and J by 4 bases, with 16 bases between. CDR3 length: 16 residues.

This chain connects TRBV6-5 to TRBJ2-5; maybe TRBD1 (5 bases). Germline V CDR1 and CDR2: MNHEY, SVGAGI. This CDR3 region has 14 residues. Between the trimmed V and J ends, which lost 6 bases and 3 bases, there was a span of 14 bases. DNA of the CDR3: TGTGCCAGCAGCCCAGGGTTTAGGGAAGAGACCCAGTACTTC. This sequence encodes CASSPGFREETQYF.

This rearrangement joins TRBV7-9 to TRBJ2-6; D unresolved. This CDR3 comprises 15 residues. The V gene lost 5 bases and the J gene lost 1 base, with 9 bases spanning the gap. Germline CDR1 SEHNR, CDR2 FQNEAQ (reference sequence). CDR3 sequence (DNA): TGTGCCAGCAGCCGCCTAATATCTGGGGCCAACGTCCTGACTTTC. Translated: CASSRLISGANVLTF.

V and J are TRBV6-4 and TRBJ1-1; 7 nucleotides align to TRBD1. The CDR3 consists of 14 residues. The germline V gene encodes CDR1 MRHNA and CDR2 SNTAGT. The J segment lost 4 bases and the V segment lost 6 bases, leaving 8 bases of the junction unmatched. CDR3 sequence (DNA): TGTGCCAGCAGCCCCGACAGGGCAAGCACTGAAGCTTTCTTT. It yields the protein CASSPDRASTEAFF.

The chain carries TRBV4-3 and TRBJ2-7, with 12 bases fitting TRBD2. J was trimmed by 5 bases and V by 1 base; bases with no gene match: 0. The CDR3 is 14 amino acids. In germline, CDR1 is LGHNA, CDR2 YSLEER. The CDR3 region has the DNA TGCGCCAGCAGCCAAGGACTAGCGGGAGACGAGCAGTACTTC. It translates to CASSQGLAGDEQYF.

Regarding this clone: Germline and junction disagree at one end, which may indicate a read error. The chain couples TRBV7-2 to TRBJ1-1; 7 positions match TRBD1. This CDR3 region has 17 residues. Germline V gene lookup returns CDR1 SGHTA and CDR2 FQGNSA. The CDR3 bases are TGTGCCAGCAGCCTAGCGGCCCACGGGACAGCGCCTTCTGAAGCTTTCTTT. It is translated as CASSLAAHGTAPSEAFF.

J is TRBJ1-2 and V is TRBV7-8; D is possibly TRBD1 (6 bases). There are 14 residues in the CDR3. In germline, CDR1 is SGHVS, CDR2 FQNEAQ. V dropped 5 bases and J dropped 4 bases, with 14 bases sitting between them. The CDR3 nucleotides read TGTGCCAGCAGCATACTGGCAGGGGTCTATGGCTACACCTTC. This translates into CASSILAGVYGYTF.

This clone has a count of ten or more. The CDR3 region has the DNA TGCGCCAGCAGCCCCCTGCGGAGTAGCAATCAGCCCCAGCATTTT. Translating it yields CASSPLRSSNQPQHF. The chain uses TRBV4-1 and TRBJ1-5; no reliable D call. Germline CDR1 and CDR2: MGHRA and YSYEKL. The V end lost 4 bases, the J end lost 0 bases, and 10 bases lay between the germline ends. The CDR3 is made up of 15 amino acids.

The chain joins TRBV18 to TRBJ2-5; possible D gene TRBD1, 7 bases. In germline, CDR1 is KGHSH, CDR2 LQKENI. This CDR3 is 18 amino acids long. V lost 3 bases and J lost 2, with 22 bases in between. The CDR3 spells CASSPTRGLGQDQETQYF. CDR3 bases: TGTGCCAGCTCACCCACCAGGGGACTTGGACAGGATCAAGAGACCCAGTACTTC.

This rearrangement joins TRBV18 to TRBJ2-2; D gene unclear. Germline loops: CDR1 KGHSH, CDR2 LQKENI. The CDR3 sequence is 16 residues long. The germline V and J ends were trimmed by 3 bases and 0 bases, with 11 bases remaining between them. The DNA for the CDR3 is TGTGCCAGCTCACCGGATCCGGGTTCGAACACCGGGGAGCTGTTTTTT. Amino acid sequence: CASSPDPGSNTGELFF. Variable domain in full (rest from reference TRBV18 and TRBJ2-2): NAGVMQNPRHLVRRRGQEARLRCSPMKGHSHVYWYRQLPEEGLKFMVYLQKENIIDESGMPKERFSAEFPKEGPSILRIQQVVRGDSAAYFCASSPDPGSNTGELFFGEGSRLTVL.

This clone was seen more than once but under ten times. The rearrangement joins TRBV7-9 to TRBJ2-7, with D perhaps matching TRBD2 (7 bases). The germline gives CDR1 SEHNR, CDR2 FQNEAQ (reference sequence). Trimming took 7 bases from V and 3 from J, leaving 16 bases between them. CDR3 length: 14 amino acids. The CDR3 coding sequence is TGTGCCAGCAATGAGAGGGGGGGAGACTACGAGCAGTACTTC. Protein sequence: CASNERGGDYEQYF.